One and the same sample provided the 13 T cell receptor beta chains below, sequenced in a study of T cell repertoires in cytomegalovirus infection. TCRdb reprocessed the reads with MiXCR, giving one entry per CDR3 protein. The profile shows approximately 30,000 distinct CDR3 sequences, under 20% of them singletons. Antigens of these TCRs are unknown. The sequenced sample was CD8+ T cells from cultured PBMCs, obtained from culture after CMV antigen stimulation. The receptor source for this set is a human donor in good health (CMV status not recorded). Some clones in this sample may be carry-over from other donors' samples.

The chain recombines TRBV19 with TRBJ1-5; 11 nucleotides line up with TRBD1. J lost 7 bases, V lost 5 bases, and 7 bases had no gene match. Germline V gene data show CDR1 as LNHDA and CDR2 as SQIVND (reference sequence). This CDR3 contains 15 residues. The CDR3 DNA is TGTGCCAGTAGTTCCGGGACAGGGGGAGGACAGCCCCAGCATTTT. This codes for CASSSGTGGGQPQHF. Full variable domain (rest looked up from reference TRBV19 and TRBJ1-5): DGGITQSPKYLFRKEGQNVTLSCEQNLNHDAMYWYRQDPGQGLRLIYYSQIVNDFQKGDIAEGYSVSREKKESFPLTVTSAQKNPTAFYLCASSSGTGGGQPQHFGDGTRLSIL.

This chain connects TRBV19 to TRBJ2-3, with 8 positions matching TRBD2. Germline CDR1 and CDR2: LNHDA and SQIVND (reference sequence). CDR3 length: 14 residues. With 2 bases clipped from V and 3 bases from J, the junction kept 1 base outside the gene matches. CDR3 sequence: CASSISGSTDTQYF. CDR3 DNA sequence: TGTGCCAGTAGTATAAGCGGGAGTACAGATACGCAGTATTTT.

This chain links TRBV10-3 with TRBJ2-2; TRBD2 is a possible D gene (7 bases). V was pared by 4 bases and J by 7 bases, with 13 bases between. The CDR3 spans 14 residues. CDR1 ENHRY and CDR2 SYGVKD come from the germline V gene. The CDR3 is CAISVRGADGELFF. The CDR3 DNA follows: TGTGCCATCAGTGTCCGGGGGGCGGACGGGGAGCTGTTTTTT.

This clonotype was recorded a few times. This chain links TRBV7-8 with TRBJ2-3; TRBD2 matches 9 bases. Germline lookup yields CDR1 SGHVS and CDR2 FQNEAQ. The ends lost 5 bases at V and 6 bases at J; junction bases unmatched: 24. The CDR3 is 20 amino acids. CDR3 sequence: CASSPILGGTSSFKGDTQYF. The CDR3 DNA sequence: TGTGCCAGCAGCCCAATATTGGGCGGGACTAGCTCATTTAAGGGGGATACGCAGTATTTT.

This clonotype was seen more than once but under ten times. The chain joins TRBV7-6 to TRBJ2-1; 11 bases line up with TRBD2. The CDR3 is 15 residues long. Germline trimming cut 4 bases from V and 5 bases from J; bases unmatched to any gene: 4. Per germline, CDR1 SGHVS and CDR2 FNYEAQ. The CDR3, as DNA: TGTGCCAGCAGCTCTCCGGGACTAGCGGACAATGAGCAGTTCTTC. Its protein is CASSSPGLADNEQFF.

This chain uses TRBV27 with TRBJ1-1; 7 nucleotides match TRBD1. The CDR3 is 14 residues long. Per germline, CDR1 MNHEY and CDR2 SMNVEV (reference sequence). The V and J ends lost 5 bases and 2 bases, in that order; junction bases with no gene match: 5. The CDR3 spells CASSPYRGNTEAFF. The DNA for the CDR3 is TGTGCCAGCAGTCCCTACAGGGGAAACACTGAAGCTTTCTTT.

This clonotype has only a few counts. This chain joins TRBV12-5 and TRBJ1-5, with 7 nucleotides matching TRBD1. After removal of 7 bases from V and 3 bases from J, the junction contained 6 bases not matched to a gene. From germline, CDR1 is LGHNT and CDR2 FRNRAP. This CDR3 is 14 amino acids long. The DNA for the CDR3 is TGTGCTAGTGCCGAGGGGGCCCTCAATCAGCCCCAGCATTTT. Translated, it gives CASAEGALNQPQHF.

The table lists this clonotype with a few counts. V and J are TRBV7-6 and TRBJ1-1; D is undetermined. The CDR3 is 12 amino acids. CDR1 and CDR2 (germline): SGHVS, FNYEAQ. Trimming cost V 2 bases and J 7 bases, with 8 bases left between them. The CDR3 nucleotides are TGTGCCAGCAGCTTACAGAGCCGTGAAGCTTTCTTT. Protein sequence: CASSLQSREAFF.

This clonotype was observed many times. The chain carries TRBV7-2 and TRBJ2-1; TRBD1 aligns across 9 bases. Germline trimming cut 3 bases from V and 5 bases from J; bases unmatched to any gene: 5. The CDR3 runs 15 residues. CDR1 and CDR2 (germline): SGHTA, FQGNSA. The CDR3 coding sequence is TGTGCCAGCAGCTTGACCGGGACAGGGAACAATGAGCAGTTCTTC. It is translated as CASSLTGTGNNEQFF.

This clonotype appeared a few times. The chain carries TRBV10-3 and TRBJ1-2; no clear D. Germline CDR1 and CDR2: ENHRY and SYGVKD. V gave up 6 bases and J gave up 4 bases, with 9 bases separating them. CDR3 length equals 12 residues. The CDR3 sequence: CAISPGGYGYTF. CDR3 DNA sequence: TGTGCCATCAGCCCCGGAGGCTATGGCTACACCTTC.

The CDR3 nucleotides are TGTGCCAGCACCTGGGGCCGGGGCACCTACGAGCAGTACTTC. This gives the protein CASTWGRGTYEQYF. The V gene is TRBV7-2, the J gene TRBJ2-7; D could derive from TRBD1 or TRBD2 (5 bases each). This CDR3 region has 14 residues. V was pared by 7 bases and J by 2 bases, with 15 bases between. Germline V CDR1 and CDR2: SGHTA, FQGNSA.

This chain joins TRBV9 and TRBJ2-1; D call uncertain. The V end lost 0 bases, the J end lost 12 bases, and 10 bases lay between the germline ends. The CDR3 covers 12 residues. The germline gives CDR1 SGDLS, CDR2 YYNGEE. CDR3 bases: TGTGCCAGCAGCGTAGGGTGGATACCGCAGTTCTTC. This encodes CASSVGWIPQFF.

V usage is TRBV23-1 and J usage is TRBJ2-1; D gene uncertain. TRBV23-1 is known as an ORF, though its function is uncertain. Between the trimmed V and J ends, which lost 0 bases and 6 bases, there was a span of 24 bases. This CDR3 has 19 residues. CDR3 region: CASSQSIRPQRAGSNEQFF. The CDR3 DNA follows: TGCGCCAGCAGTCAATCAATACGGCCTCAACGGGCAGGCTCCAATGAGCAGTTCTTC.